This T cell receptor beta chain was identified during a study of PD-L1 blockade in urothelial cancer. Study at large: Analysis of the blood was performed 3 weeks (second dose) and 6 weeks after treatment start. Blood yielded a median of around 150,000 T cells per sample.

Libraries were prepared by immunoSEQ multiplex PCR; TCRdb keeps only in-frame clonotypes and omits some of them. The sample carries more than 60,000 clones, around nine tenths recorded once. Whole-study results and caveats: Durable-benefit patients showed greater tumor-associated blood clone expansion at 3 weeks.

Per the germline V gene, CDR1 is WSHSY and CDR2 is SAAADI. The CDR3 spans 14 residues. V was clipped by 2 bases and J by 4 bases, with 12 bases between them. The time point here: peripheral blood 6 weeks after treatment start. Comments on this clone: The antigen remains unidentified.

The clonotype was recovered from a man aged 60 to 69 with urothelial cancer. The sequenced sample was PBMCs, obtained around atezolizumab (anti-PD-L1) treatment. The chain couples TRBV10-2 to TRBJ2-7; TRBD2 might be the D (5 bases). For the CDR3, the DNA is TGCGCCAGCAGTGAGAAAAGGACTGATTACGAGCAGTACTTC. It translates to CASSEKRTDYEQYF.